This T cell receptor (beta chain) was recorded in a study of blood T cell repertoires in COVID-19. Study context: Samples taken during acute and convalescent COVID-19 were collected in the United States, Italy and Spain. From T cells, B-cell-depleted T cells, or PBMCs came the material, which was cDNA or gDNA.

With 5 bases clipped from V and 5 bases from J, the junction kept 8 bases outside the gene matches. Germline V gene lookup returns CDR1 SGHRS and CDR2 YFSETQ. This CDR3 has 14 residues. Per the study methods: Amplified reference gene primers provided the basis for estimating nucleated cell counts. Only in-frame clones appear in the TCRdb table, and some are missing; sequencing was by immunoSEQ multiplex PCR. V and J calls plus clone size are reproduced from that table; the DNA served to infer D and trimming. Found here are about 240,000 clones, 87% of them singletons; the top ten hold about 7%. Sequencing was performed on peripheral blood. The rearrangement uses TRBV5-1 and TRBJ2-5; 8 bases match TRBD1. The TCR originated in a man in his fifties or sixties who had recovered from COVID-19. The CDR3 DNA reads as TGCGCCAGCAGTCCTCAGGGGGCTGGGGAGACCCAGTACTTC. Translated: CASSPQGAGETQYF.